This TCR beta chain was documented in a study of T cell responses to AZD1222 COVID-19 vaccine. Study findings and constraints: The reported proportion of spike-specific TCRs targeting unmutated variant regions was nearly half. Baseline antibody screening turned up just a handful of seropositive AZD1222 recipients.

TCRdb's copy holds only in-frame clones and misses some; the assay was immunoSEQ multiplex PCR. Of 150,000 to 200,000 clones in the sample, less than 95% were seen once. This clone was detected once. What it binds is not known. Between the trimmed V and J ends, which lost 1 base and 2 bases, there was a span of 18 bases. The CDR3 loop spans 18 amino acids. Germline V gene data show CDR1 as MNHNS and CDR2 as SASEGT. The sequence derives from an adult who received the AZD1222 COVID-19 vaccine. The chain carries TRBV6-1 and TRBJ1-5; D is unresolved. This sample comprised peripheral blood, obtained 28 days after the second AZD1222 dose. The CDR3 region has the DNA TGTGCCAGCAGTGAAGTACACCTCATAGGACTACGCAATCAGCCCCAGCATTTT. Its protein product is CASSEVHLIGLRNQPQHF.